This TCR beta chain is drawn from a study of shared T cell receptors in the human thymus. Profiled with immunoSEQ multiplex PCR; TCRdb holds only in-frame clones, not every one. The table has 500,000 to 850,000 clones, about 87% seen once. The CDR3 consists of 20 residues. Germline lookup yields CDR1 SNHLY and CDR2 FYNNEI. V trimming: 2 bases; J trimming: 4 bases; junction bases outside the gene matches: 14. The same sample was also used in a study of human thymus T cells. As that study records: The source of the thymus tissue was resections taken during corrective heart surgery. Highly overlapping thymic repertoires in unrelated individuals were reported by related research.

Sequencing was done on a sample of thymocytes. J is TRBJ1-6 and V is TRBV2, with TRBD1 matching 10 bases. This clonotype originated in a boy younger than two with a congenital heart defect. The CDR3 DNA is TGTGCCAGCAGTGAAACCCTAGGGTTGGGACAGGGGAATTATAATTCACCCCTCCACTTT. This gives the protein CASSETLGLGQGNYNSPLHF. The whole variable domain, remainder taken from reference TRBV2 and TRBJ1-6, is EPEVTQTPSHQVTQMGQEVILRCVPISNHLYFYWYRQILGQKVEFLVSFYNNEISEKSEIFDDQFSVERPDGSNFTLKIRSTKLEDSAMYFCASSETLGLGQGNYNSPLHFGNGTRLTVT.